A selection of T cell receptor beta chains follows, all from one sample in a study of T cells after posttransplantation cyclophosphamide. The protocol was immunoSEQ multiplex PCR, while the TCRdb copy is restricted to in-frame clones and leaves out a portion. This table has about 6,900 clones, around 98% appearing once. Material for sequencing was naive CD8+ T cells sorted from PBMCs. The receptors here all came from a woman in her 30s in good health and a related stem cell transplant donor. Each CDR3 is given without its conserved first and last residue.

v_call	cdr3_aa
TRBV7-3	ASSSAGTGEGYT
TRBV4-1	ASSRRQDTDTQY
TRBV5-1	ASSLQGATNEKLF
TRBV25-1	ASSEFGRVSYNEQF
TRBV15	ATSRAEETQY
TRBV2	ASSDIAGDISTDTQY
TRBV2	ASMGWGTSKKETQY
TRBV23-1	ASSLSCTEYGYT
TRBV5-1	ASSLGGQSNQPQH
TRBV11-3	ASSRAGDGEQF
TRBV9	ASSALQAGNTEAF
TRBV4-3	ASSQDQRTGGEKLF
TRBV28	ASSSGQAATNEKLF
TRBV7-9	ASSSPRGGLHEQY
TRBV29-1	SVELAGVGYEQY
TRBV4-3	ASSRRTATNEKLF
TRBV9	ASSATGLHRDSPLH
TRBV27	ASSLEGNTEAF
TRBV7-2	ASSSDRGPSYEQY
TRBV7-8	ASSSQSNQPQH
TRBV12-5	ASGLTGLGNQPQH
TRBV6-1	ASSAWGRGSYEQY
TRBV11-2	ASSRIRDQPQH
TRBV10-3	AISEPGQGKGYT
TRBV4-2	ASSQIERTYEQY
TRBV15	ATSRDTGRYEQY
TRBV5-6	ASSLGGVSYEQY
TRBV6-6	ASSYSITGGNTEAF
TRBV29-1	SAPVGTAYGYT
TRBV7-2	ASSLGARGGSTDTQY
TRBV29-1	SVERENTGELF
TRBV5-1	ASSLKSDGTYEQY
TRBV28	ASSLSLTGFAEAF
TRBV7-9	ASSYLDQAGEKLF
TRBV15	ATSQRTGQNTEAF
TRBV7-9	ASSLDSQGLRSPLH
TRBV7-9	ASSFRVDTEAF
TRBV7-9	ASRNSDSSSGNTIY
TRBV5-6	ASSLDTGTNEQF
TRBV5-5	ASSLYPQISTDTQY
TRBV7-9	ASSLGQGADEKLF
TRBV27	ASSKRYNEQF
TRBV4-2	ASSQPGQSNQPQH
TRBV15	ATSRDGGSGGPRPLETQY
TRBV7-2	ASSPWGGETQY
TRBV6-9	ASSYFPGATYEQY
TRBV4-3	ASSPGMVNYNEQF
TRBV4-2	ASSQVSGTSGTSSYEQY
TRBV6-5	ASSYGGGNGYT
TRBV4-1	ASSLRAHIPTGGPQEKLF
TRBV7-3	ASSLTSGGADTQY
TRBV7-6	ASGSGGNQPQH
TRBV7-6	ASSLDGGPEQY
TRBV13	ASSPWGPNTEAF